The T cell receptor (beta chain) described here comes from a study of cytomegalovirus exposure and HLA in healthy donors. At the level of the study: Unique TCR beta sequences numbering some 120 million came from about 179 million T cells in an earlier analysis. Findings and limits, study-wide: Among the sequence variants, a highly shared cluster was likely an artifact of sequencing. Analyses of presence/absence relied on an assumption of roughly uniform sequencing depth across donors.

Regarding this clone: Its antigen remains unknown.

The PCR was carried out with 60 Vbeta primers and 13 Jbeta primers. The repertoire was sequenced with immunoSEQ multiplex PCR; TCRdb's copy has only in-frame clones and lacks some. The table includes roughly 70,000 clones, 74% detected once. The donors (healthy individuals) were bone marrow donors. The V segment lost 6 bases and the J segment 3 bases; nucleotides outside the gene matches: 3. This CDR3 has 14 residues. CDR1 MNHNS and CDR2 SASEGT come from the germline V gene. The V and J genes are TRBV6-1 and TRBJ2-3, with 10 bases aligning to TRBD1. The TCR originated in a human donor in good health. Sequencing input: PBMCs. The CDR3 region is CASRRQGATDTQYF. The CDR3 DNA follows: TGTGCCAGCAGAAGACAGGGGGCGACAGATACGCAGTATTTT.